Below, 5 T cell receptor beta chains from the same sample are listed, as sequenced in a study of blood T cell repertoires in COVID-19. Here immunoSEQ multiplex PCR was the method, and the copy in TCRdb shows in-frame clones only, minus some. Of around 210,000 clones in the sample, about 88% were seen once. The sequencing input was peripheral blood. All receptors come from a man in his fifties or sixties with COVID-19, enrolled during active disease.

This clone came up once. V and J are TRBV9 and TRBJ2-3; 12 bases align to TRBD2. The CDR3 has 17 amino acids. The junction had 6 bases not matched to a gene; V was cut back by 4 bases and J by 0 bases. Germline V gene data show CDR1 as SGDLS and CDR2 as YYNGEE. The CDR3 bases are TGTGCCAGCAGCCCCTCCGGGACTAGCGGGAGCACAGATACGCAGTATTTT. It yields the protein CASSPSGTSGSTDTQYF.

Only one count was recorded for this clone. V gene TRBV19 combines with J gene TRBJ2-1; 7 nucleotides align to TRBD1. V was clipped by 1 base and J by 7 bases; unmatched bases: 7. The germline V gene encodes CDR1 LNHDA and CDR2 SQIVND (reference sequence). This CDR3 has 15 residues. The CDR3, as DNA: TGTGCCAGTAGTATAGTCACTAGGGGGCTAAATGAGCAGTTCTTC. It yields the protein CASSIVTRGLNEQFF.

The gene calls are TRBV4-1 and TRBJ2-5; 9 nucleotides line up with TRBD1. CDR1 is MGHRA, CDR2 YSYEKL, per germline. The CDR3 consists of 15 residues. V lost 3 bases and J lost 4; bases outside the gene matches: 6. The CDR3 nucleotides read TGCGCCAGCAGCCAGATCGGACAGGGGAGAGAGACCCAGTACTTC. This codes for CASSQIGQGRETQYF.

This clone was detected only once. The chain carries TRBV9 and TRBJ2-1; TRBD2 might be the D (6 bases). The CDR3 has 14 amino acids. In germline, CDR1 is SGDLS, CDR2 YYNGEE. Trimming shortened V by 0 bases and J by 5 bases, and 9 bases separated the two germline ends. The CDR3 region has the DNA TGTGCCAGCAGCGTAGGACGGGGGAACAATGAGCAGTTCTTC. The encoded protein is CASSVGRGNNEQFF.

The chain links TRBV27 to TRBJ2-7; 7 bases line up with TRBD1. The ends lost 5 bases at V and 2 bases at J; junction bases unmatched: 9. CDR1 MNHEY and CDR2 SMNVEV come from the germline V gene (reference sequence). CDR3 length: 15 amino acids. The CDR3 spells CASSKHNRGTYEQYF. The CDR3 DNA reads TGTGCCAGCAGTAAACATAACAGGGGTACCTACGAGCAGTACTTC.